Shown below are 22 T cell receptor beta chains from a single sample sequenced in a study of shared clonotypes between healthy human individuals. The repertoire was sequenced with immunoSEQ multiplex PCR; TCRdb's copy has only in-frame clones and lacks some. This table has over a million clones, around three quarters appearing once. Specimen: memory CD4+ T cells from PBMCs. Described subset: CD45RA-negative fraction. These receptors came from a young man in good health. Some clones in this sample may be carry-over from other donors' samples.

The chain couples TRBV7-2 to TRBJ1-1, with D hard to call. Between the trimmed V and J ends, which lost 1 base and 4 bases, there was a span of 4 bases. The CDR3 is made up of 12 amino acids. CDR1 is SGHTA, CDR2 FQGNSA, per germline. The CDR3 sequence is CASSLGVTEAFF. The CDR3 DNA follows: TGTGCCAGCAGCTTAGGGGTCACTGAAGCTTTCTTT.

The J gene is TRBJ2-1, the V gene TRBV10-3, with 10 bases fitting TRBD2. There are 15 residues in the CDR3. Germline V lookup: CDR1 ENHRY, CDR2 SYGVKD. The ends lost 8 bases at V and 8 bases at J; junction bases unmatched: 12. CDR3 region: CAIGKTGTSDYEQFF. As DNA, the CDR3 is TGTGCCATCGGAAAAACCGGGACTAGCGATTATGAGCAGTTCTTC.

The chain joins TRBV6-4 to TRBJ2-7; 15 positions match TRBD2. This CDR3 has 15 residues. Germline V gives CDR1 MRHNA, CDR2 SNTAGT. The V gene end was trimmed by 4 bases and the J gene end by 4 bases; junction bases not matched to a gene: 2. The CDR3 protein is CASSGTSGRAYEQYF. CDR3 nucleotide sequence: TGTGCCAGCAGTGGGACTAGCGGGAGGGCGTACGAGCAGTACTTC.

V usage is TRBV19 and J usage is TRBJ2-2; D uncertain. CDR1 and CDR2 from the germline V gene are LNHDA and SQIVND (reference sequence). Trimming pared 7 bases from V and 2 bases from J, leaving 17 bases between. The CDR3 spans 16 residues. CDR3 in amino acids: CASTSLKHLNTGELFF. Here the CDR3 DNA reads TGTGCCAGTACATCCCTTAAACACCTTAACACCGGGGAGCTGTTTTTT.

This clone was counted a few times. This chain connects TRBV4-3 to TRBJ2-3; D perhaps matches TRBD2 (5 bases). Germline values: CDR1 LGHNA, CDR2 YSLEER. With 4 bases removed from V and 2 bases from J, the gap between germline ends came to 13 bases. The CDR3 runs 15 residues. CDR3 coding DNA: TGCGCCAGCAGCCGAGAAGCGGTCCTCACAGATACGCAGTATTTT. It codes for CASSREAVLTDTQYF.

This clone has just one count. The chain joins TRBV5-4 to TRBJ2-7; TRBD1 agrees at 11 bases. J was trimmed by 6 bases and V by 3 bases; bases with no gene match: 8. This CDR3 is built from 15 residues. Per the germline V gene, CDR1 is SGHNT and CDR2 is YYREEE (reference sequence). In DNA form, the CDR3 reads TGTGCCAGCAGCTCGTCCGGGACAGGGGGGGTCGAGCAGTACTTC. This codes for CASSSSGTGGVEQYF.

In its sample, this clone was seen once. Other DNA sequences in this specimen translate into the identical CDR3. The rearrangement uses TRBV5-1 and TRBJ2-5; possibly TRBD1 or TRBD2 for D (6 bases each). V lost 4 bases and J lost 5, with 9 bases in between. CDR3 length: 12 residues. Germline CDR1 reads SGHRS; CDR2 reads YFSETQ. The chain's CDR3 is CASSRGRETQYF. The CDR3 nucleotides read TGCGCCAGCAGCCGGGGGCGGGAGACCCAGTACTTC.

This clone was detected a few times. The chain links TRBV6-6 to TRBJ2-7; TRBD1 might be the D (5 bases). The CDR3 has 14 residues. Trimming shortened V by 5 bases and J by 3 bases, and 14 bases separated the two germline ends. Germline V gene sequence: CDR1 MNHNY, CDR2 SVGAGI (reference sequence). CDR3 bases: TGTGCCAGCAGTCTAGGGGTGGGATACTACGAGCAGTACTTC. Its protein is CASSLGVGYYEQYF.

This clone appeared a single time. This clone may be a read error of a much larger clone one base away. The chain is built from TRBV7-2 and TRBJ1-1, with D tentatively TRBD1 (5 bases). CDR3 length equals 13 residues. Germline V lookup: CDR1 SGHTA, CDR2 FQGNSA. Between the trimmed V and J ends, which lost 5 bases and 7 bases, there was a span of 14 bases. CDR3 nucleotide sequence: TGTGCCAGCAGCAACGCGGGGGTCTTTGAAGCTTTCTTT. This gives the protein CASSNAGVFEAFF.

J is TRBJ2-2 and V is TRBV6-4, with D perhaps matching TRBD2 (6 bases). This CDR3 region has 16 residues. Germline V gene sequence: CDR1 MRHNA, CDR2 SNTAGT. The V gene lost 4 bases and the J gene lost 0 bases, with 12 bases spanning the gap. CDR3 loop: CASSVAGNANTGELFF. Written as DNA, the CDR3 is TGTGCCAGCAGTGTGGCGGGGAACGCGAACACCGGGGAGCTGTTTTTT.

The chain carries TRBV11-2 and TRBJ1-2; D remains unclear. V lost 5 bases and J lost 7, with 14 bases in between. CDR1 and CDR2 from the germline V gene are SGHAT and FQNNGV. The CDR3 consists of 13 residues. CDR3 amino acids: CASSRPEGVGYTF. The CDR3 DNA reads TGTGCCAGCAGCCGACCAGAGGGTGTTGGCTACACCTTC.

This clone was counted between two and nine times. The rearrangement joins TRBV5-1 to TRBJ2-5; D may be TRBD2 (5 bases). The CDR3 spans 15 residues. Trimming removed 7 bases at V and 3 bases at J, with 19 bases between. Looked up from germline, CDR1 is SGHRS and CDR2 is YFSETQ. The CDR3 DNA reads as TGCGCCAGCCGGCTGGGTGGGAGCCCTGAAGAGACCCAGTACTTC. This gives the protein CASRLGGSPEETQYF.

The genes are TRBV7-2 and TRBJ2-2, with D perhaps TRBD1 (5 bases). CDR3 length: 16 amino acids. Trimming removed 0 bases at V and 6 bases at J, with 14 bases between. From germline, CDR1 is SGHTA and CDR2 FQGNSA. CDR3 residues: CASSLAGMPGSGELFF. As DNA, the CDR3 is TGTGCCAGCAGCTTAGCTGGTATGCCAGGGTCCGGGGAGCTGTTTTTT.

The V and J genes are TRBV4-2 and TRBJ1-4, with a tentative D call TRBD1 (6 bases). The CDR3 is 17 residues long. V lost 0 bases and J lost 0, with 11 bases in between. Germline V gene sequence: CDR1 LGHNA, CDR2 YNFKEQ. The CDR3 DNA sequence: TGTGCCAGCAGCCAAGATTCAGAGGGGGCAACTAATGAAAAACTGTTTTTT. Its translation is CASSQDSEGATNEKLFF.

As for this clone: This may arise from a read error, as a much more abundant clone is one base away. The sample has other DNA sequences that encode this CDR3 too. The CDR3 reads CASSLVRGGTEAFF. CDR3 DNA sequence: TGTGCCAGCAGTTTAGTTAGGGGAGGCACTGAAGCTTTCTTT. V and J are TRBV27 and TRBJ1-1; D is possibly TRBD1 (5 bases). The CDR3 length is 14 residues. Germline V gene sequence: CDR1 MNHEY, CDR2 SMNVEV (reference sequence). Trimming removed 2 bases from V and 4 bases from J, with 11 bases in between.

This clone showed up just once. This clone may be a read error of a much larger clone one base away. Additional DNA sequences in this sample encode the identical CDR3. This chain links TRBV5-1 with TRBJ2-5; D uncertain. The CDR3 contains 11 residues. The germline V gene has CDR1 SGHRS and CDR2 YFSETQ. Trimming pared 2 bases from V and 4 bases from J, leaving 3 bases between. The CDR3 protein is CASSFGETQYF. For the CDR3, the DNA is TGCGCCAGCAGCTTCGGAGAGACCCAGTACTTC.

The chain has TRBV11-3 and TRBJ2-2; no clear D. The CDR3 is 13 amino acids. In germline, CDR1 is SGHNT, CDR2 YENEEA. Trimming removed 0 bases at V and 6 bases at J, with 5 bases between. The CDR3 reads CASSLDSPGELFF. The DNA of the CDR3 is TGTGCCAGCAGCTTAGATAGCCCCGGGGAGCTGTTTTTT.

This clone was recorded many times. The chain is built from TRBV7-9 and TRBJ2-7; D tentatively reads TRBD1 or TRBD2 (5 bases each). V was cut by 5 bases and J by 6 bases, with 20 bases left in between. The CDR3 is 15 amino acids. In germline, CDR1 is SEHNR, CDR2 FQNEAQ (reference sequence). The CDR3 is CASSTTSGRGREQYF. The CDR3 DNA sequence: TGTGCCAGCAGCACAACCTCCGGTCGGGGACGCGAGCAGTACTTC.

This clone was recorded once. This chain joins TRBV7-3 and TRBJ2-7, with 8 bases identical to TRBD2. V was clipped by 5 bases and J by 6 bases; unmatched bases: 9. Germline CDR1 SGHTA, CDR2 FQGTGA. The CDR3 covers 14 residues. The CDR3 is CASSPGLASAEQYF. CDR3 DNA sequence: TGTGCCAGCAGCCCCGGACTAGCATCAGCCGAGCAGTACTTC.

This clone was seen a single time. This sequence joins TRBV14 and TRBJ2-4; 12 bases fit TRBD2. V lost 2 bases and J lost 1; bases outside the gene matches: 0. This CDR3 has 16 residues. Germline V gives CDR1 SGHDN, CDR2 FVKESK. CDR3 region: CASSQTSGRAKNIQYF. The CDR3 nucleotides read TGTGCCAGCAGCCAAACTAGCGGGAGGGCCAAAAACATTCAGTACTTC.

CDR3 bases: TGTGCCAGCAGTCGGCAGGGAGTAGGCAATGAGCAGTTCTTC. It translates to CASSRQGVGNEQFF. V gene TRBV2 combines with J gene TRBJ2-1; D assignment may be TRBD1 or TRBD2 (5 bases each). The CDR3 runs 14 residues. Germline-derived CDR1 and CDR2 are SNHLY and FYNNEI. Trimming took 5 bases from V and 6 from J, leaving 14 bases between them.

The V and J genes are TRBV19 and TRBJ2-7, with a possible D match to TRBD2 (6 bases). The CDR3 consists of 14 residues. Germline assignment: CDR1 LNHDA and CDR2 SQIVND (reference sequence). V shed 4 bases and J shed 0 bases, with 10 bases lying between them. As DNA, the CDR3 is TGTGCCAGTAGTAGTGGGAGGAGCTCCTACGAGCAGTACTTC. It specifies CASSSGRSSYEQYF. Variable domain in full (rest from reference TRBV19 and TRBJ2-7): DGGITQSPKYLFRKEGQNVTLSCEQNLNHDAMYWYRQDPGQGLRLIYYSQIVNDFQKGDIAEGYSVSREKKESFPLTVTSAQKNPTAFYLCASSSGRSSYEQYFGPGTRLTVT.